Following are 6 T cell receptor beta chains from one sample sequenced in a study of blood T cell repertoires in COVID-19. Here immunoSEQ multiplex PCR was the method, and the copy in TCRdb shows in-frame clones only, minus some. Seen here are about 300,000 clones, 75% to 90% observed once, and the top ten hold under 2%. Sequenced: PBMCs or T cells enriched from blood (not recorded which). Receptor source: a woman in her 30s who had been exposed to COVID-19.

The chain is built from TRBV19 and TRBJ1-1; D gene unclear. The germline CDR1 and CDR2 sequences are LNHDA and SQIVND (reference sequence). The CDR3 spans 14 residues. Trimming removed 5 bases from V and 4 bases from J, with 14 bases in between. Written as DNA, the CDR3 is TGTGCCAGTAGTCTAACCCGAGGCATCACTGAAGCTTTCTTT. It translates to CASSLTRGITEAFF.

The chain is built from TRBV2 and TRBJ1-1, with no clear D. V shed 3 bases and J shed 0 bases, with 5 bases lying between them. Germline lookup yields CDR1 SNHLY and CDR2 FYNNEI. CDR3 length equals 13 residues. CDR3 in amino acids: CASSDEVNTEAFF. CDR3 coding DNA: TGTGCCAGCAGTGATGAGGTGAACACTGAAGCTTTCTTT. The complete variable domain, with remaining parts taken from reference TRBV2 and TRBJ1-1, reads EPEVTQTPSHQVTQMGQEVILRCVPISNHLYFYWYRQILGQKVEFLVSFYNNEISEKSEIFDDQFSVERPDGSNFTLKIRSTKLEDSAMYFCASSDEVNTEAFFGQGTRLTVV.

The chain carries TRBV24-1 and TRBJ2-5; no clear D gene. From germline, CDR1 is KGHDR and CDR2 SFDVKD. The CDR3 is 15 residues long. Trimming left V 3 bases short and J 4 bases short, with 14 bases between. Written as DNA, the CDR3 is TGTGCCACCAGTGATCCCCAATCTCCGGGAGAGACCCAGTACTTC. Its protein is CATSDPQSPGETQYF.

This clone was seen at least ten times. The CDR3: CASSLGREPYEQYF. The CDR3 DNA sequence: TGTGCCAGCAGTTTAGGCAGGGAACCCTACGAGCAGTACTTC. This rearrangement joins TRBV28 to TRBJ2-7, with D perhaps matching TRBD1 (5 bases). The germline CDR1 and CDR2 sequences are MDHEN and SYDVKM. V shed 2 bases and J shed 2 bases, with 10 bases lying between them. This CDR3 has 14 residues.

V gene TRBV18 combines with J gene TRBJ2-7; D is possibly TRBD1 (5 bases). Germline values: CDR1 KGHSH, CDR2 LQKENI. Deletions cut 3 bases from V and 5 bases from J, with 14 bases between. There are 14 residues in the CDR3. The CDR3 spells CASSPRQGRHEQYF. CDR3 nucleotide sequence: TGTGCCAGCTCACCTCGGCAGGGAAGACACGAGCAGTACTTC.

This clone was counted once. This chain links TRBV7-3 with TRBJ1-1, with D possibly matching TRBD1 (6 bases). The CDR3 has 13 amino acids. Trimming stripped 3 bases from V and 1 base from J, with 6 bases between. Germline V gene sequence: CDR1 SGHTA, CDR2 FQGTGA. CDR3 residues: CASSLDRNTEAFF. CDR3 sequence (DNA): TGTGCCAGCAGCTTGGACAGGAACACTGAAGCTTTCTTT.